Each of the 7 T cell receptor beta chains below was sequenced from the same sample in a study of blood T cell repertoires in COVID-19. TCRdb's table, derived via immunoSEQ multiplex PCR, lists solely in-frame clones and lacks some. The sample carries 100,000 to 150,000 clones, 85% recorded once. Sequenced sample: peripheral blood. These receptors came from an elderly woman with COVID-19, enrolled during active disease.

The chain joins TRBV9 to TRBJ2-5; 9 bases align to TRBD2. The V gene end was trimmed by 0 bases and the J gene end by 3 bases; junction bases not matched to a gene: 9. Germline CDR1 and CDR2: SGDLS and YYNGEE. This CDR3 contains 17 residues. The CDR3 DNA is TGTGCCAGCAGCGTAGATCCCTTAGCGGGAGTTAAAGAGACCCAGTACTTC. It specifies CASSVDPLAGVKETQYF.

This clone was seen just once. V and J are TRBV7-8 and TRBJ2-7; a possible D gene is TRBD1 (5 bases). The V gene's germline CDR1 is SGHVS and CDR2 FQNEAQ. Trimming removed 2 bases at V and 3 bases at J, with 11 bases between. The CDR3 sequence is 14 residues long. The CDR3 spells CASSLMSQGYEQYF. CDR3 nucleotide sequence: TGTGCCAGCAGCTTAATGTCTCAGGGCTACGAGCAGTACTTC.

This clone has more than one count but fewer than ten. This chain uses TRBV27 with TRBJ2-7; TRBD2 aligns across 7 bases. The CDR3 has 13 amino acids. The J segment lost 2 bases and the V segment lost 5 bases, leaving 3 bases of the junction unmatched. Per germline, CDR1 MNHEY and CDR2 SMNVEV (reference sequence). The CDR3 sequence: CASSPGLAYEQYF. The CDR3 nucleotides are TGTGCCAGCAGTCCAGGACTAGCCTACGAGCAGTACTTC.

The chain recombines TRBV10-3 with TRBJ1-2, with TRBD1 matching over 9 bases. The germline V gene encodes CDR1 ENHRY and CDR2 SYGVKD. This CDR3 is 16 amino acids long. Trimming removed 0 bases from V and 3 bases from J; junction bases left unmatched: 5. The CDR3, as DNA: TGTGCCATCAGTGAGTCGGGACAGGGCGTTCACTATGGCTACACCTTC. Translation gives CAISESGQGVHYGYTF.

This chain joins TRBV28 and TRBJ1-5; D might be TRBD1 (6 bases). V lost 5 bases to trimming and J lost 3 bases, with 14 bases between them. Germline assignment: CDR1 MDHEN and CDR2 SYDVKM. CDR3 length: 15 amino acids. The CDR3 loop is CASSPNDRLNQPQHF. CDR3 nucleotides: TGTGCCAGCAGTCCTAATGACAGGCTCAATCAGCCCCAGCATTTT.

The gene calls are TRBV19 and TRBJ1-2; no definite D call. CDR3 length: 12 amino acids. Germline assignment: CDR1 LNHDA and CDR2 SQIVND (reference sequence). V lost 3 bases, J lost 4 bases, and 6 bases lay in between. The CDR3 spells CASSMEGYGYTF. CDR3 DNA: TGTGCCAGTAGTATGGAGGGCTATGGCTACACCTTC.

This chain connects TRBV11-2 to TRBJ2-7, with D possibly matching TRBD2 (6 bases). The V gene lost 5 bases and the J gene lost 2 bases, with 10 bases spanning the gap. Per the germline V gene, CDR1 is SGHAT and CDR2 is FQNNGV. There are 13 residues in the CDR3. CDR3 region: CASSPGSTYEQYF. Written as DNA, the CDR3 is TGTGCCAGCAGCCCCGGGAGCACCTACGAGCAGTACTTC. The entire variable domain, with the rest obtained from reference TRBV11-2 and TRBJ2-7, is as follows: EAGVAQSPRYKIIEKRQSVAFWCNPISGHATLYWYQQILGQGPKLLIQFQNNGVVDDSQLPKDRFSAERLKGVDSTLKIQPAKLEDSAVYLCASSPGSTYEQYFGPGTRLTVT.